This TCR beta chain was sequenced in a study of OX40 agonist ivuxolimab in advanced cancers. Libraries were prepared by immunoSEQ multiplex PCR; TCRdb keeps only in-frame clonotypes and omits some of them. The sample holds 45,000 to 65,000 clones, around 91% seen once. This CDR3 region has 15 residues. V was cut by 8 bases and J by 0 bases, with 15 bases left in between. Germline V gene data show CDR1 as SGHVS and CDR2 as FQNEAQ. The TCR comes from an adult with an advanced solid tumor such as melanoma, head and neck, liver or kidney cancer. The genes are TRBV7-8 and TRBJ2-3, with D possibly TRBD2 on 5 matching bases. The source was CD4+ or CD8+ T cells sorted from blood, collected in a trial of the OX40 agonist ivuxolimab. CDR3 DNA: TGTGCCAGCGGCGCGCTAGCCCAAAGCACAGATACGCAGTATTTT. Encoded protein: CASGALAQSTDTQYF.